Included here is one T cell receptor beta chain sequence, with context. No cognate antigen has been identified for it. Base quality data are lacking; no much larger clone is found one base away. Related bone marrow donors provided peripheral blood samples on the day of marrow donation. Viable CD3+CD4+ or CD3+CD8+ cells that were CCR7+CD45RA+CD45RO-CD95-CD27+CD28+ were defined as naive T cells. Peripheral blood and bone marrow mononuclear cells were isolated by Ficoll-Hypaque density centrifugation and cryopreserved. FACS on a FACSAria II was used to sort CD4+ and CD8+ T cells, including the naive and memory subsets. TRB sequencing was run on genomic DNA with either the immunoSEQ assay at survey resolution or the hsTCRB kit. Per the source publication's procedure: The immunoSEQ software was used for initial read processing, and the LymphoSeq R package was used for repertoire analyses. Clonality was computed as 1 minus normalized Shannon entropy; Gini coefficient was also calculated for each TRB dataset. Phenotypes of unsorted samples were inferred by mapping TRB sequences from sorted subsets of the recipient or donor onto unsorted samples of the same recipient. What TCRdb holds here is the immuneACCESS table cut down to in-frame rearrangements. Part of the clones is not present; checked against another copy, under half of the missing clones reflect an unresolved V gene, and the others are unexplained. V and J calls plus clone size are reproduced from that table; the DNA served to infer D and trimming. This sample gives around 12,000 clones in total; around 95% of them show up just once. The top ten clonotypes cover approximately 0.3% of the sample.

These data belong to a study of T cells after posttransplantation cyclophosphamide (dated by TCRdb to about 2016). About the full investigation: Using TRB sequencing, the study followed how the T cell repertoire rebuilt after myeloablative bone marrow transplantation with posttransplantation cyclophosphamide given as GVHD prophylaxis. TRB sequencing was also done on up to about 3 additional blood samples from 2 to 5.2 years after transplant in 3 patients, and on pretransplant blood from 4 patients. Antigen receptor sequencing covered samples from a few dozen PTCy-treated patients and 16 of their related bone marrow donors. Because TRA and TRB clonality correlated tightly in roughly nine samples, the subsequent TCR analyses were limited to TRB only. Public TRB sequences were searched against a database of over 3,000 sequences associated with responses to pathogens, tumor antigens, self-antigens and alloantigens. Blood from all 35 or so PTCy patients who had 1-year posttransplant specimens underwent TRB sequencing.

Paper-wide results and their limitations: Donor-recipient similarity was low at 1-2 months but rose over the first year, and later blood repertoires were often dominated by donor CD8+ memory clones. The TRB repertoires of T cells infiltrating skin or GI tract showed only limited overlap with the TRB repertoires of T cells in blood. Across about 49 patients, TRB clonality was highly associated with recipient CMV seropositivity and CMV reactivation, and PTCy diversity was similar to diversity in CNI/methotrexate controls.

Input material: naive CD8+ T cells sorted from PBMCs. The TCR was taken from a man younger than 45 in good health and a related stem cell transplant donor.

The DNA sequence is as follows: TGTGCCAGCAGTTCCCCCATGGCTAGCGGGGTACTCGCCGATACGCAGTATTTT. It is translated as CASSSPMASGVLADTQYF. The rearranged segments are TRBV27 and TRBJ2-3, with 9 central nucleotides matching TRBD2. After removal of 4 bases from V and 6 bases from J, the junction retains 17 bases not matched to a gene. The germline V gene (reference sequence) supplies CDR1 MNHEY and CDR2 SMNVEV. The cysteine opens and the phenylalanine closes a CDR3 of 18 amino acids. The only DNA kept is the CDR3, 54 bases in frame from the first base.